The clone carrying this TCR beta chain was counted ten times or more. The antigen is undetermined. These data originate in a study of CD8 T cells in ankylosing spondylitis. Notes on the study in general: Ankylosing spondylitis blood appeared to be characterized by a TCR beta motif of 8 or 9 highly homologous variants. Within peripheral blood, clones linked to disease were CD8+ and relatively rare.

In germline, CDR1 is SGDLS, CDR2 YYNGEE. V was trimmed by 0 bases and J by 2 bases, leaving 11 bases between them. CDR3 size: 15 residues. TCR beta libraries were made by quantitative 5'-RACE with molecular barcodes. A single record per CDR3 protein comes from TCRdb applying MiXCR to the 5' RACE reads. This table has 35,000 to 50,000 distinct CDR3 sequences, around 3.8% appearing once. This sequence was found in a female donor with ankylosing spondylitis or in good health (not recorded which). What was sequenced was blood, either unsorted or a sorted T cell fraction (not recorded which). J is TRBJ2-5 and V is TRBV9; D might be TRBD1 (6 bases). The CDR3 is CASSVGTGLQETQYF. In nucleotides, the CDR3 is TGTGCCAGCAGCGTAGGCACAGGGTTGCAAGAGACCCAGTACTTC.